Listed here is a single T cell receptor (beta chain). The antigen is not known. CDR1 and CDR2 (germline): LGHNA, YSLEER. V was cut by 0 bases and J by 2 bases, with 20 bases left in between. This CDR3 comprises 18 residues. Profiling relied on immunoSEQ multiplex PCR, and the TCRdb table lists in-frame clones only, not all of them. This sample carries about 2 million clones, about 95% of them seen once, and the ten largest clones take under 1.5%. These data originate in a study of shared clonotypes between healthy human individuals. CD45RO-negative, CCR7-selected cells formed the naive CD8 fraction, which excluded terminally differentiated effector memory CD45RA+ cells. Findings and caveats of the study: Non-shared clonotypes had lower generation probabilities than clonotypes shared by all four sorted-subset donors.

Sequences were obtained from naive CD8+ T cells sorted from blood. The TCR was taken from a man aged 18 to 30 in good health. The chain has TRBV4-3 and TRBJ2-7; D might be TRBD1 or TRBD2, each matching 5 bases. The CDR3 sequence: CASSQEERADMGAYEQYF. CDR3 bases: TGCGCCAGCAGCCAAGAGGAAAGGGCGGACATGGGGGCCTACGAGCAGTACTTC.